Listed below are T cell receptor beta chains from one sample, sequenced in a study of T cell responses to AZD1222 COVID-19 vaccine. Repertoires were generated with immunoSEQ multiplex PCR, while TCRdb's copy carries only in-frame clones and drops some. The sample holds fewer than 200,000 clones, more than 75% seen once. Source: peripheral blood, taken 28 days after the second AZD1222 dose. These receptors were obtained from an adult who received the AZD1222 COVID-19 vaccine. CDR3s include the opening cysteine and the closing phenylalanine or tryptophan. D genes are given only for firm matches. Some rows mark clone size as missing; the rest say once, few, many or name a class of expanded clone.

d_call	clone_size	v_call	cdr3_length	j_call	cdr3_nt	cdr3_aa
TRBD2	.	TRBV4-3	19	TRBJ2-3	TGCGCCAGCAGCCCGGGGGTGGGACTAGCGGGAAGTGGCACAGATACGCAGTATTTT	CASSPGVGLAGSGTDTQYF
.	once	TRBV28	15	TRBJ1-2	TGTGCCAGCCGCCAGCGACAGGCCGGGAACTATGGCTACACCTTC	CASRQRQAGNYGYTF
.	once	TRBV19	15	TRBJ1-5	TGTGCCAGTAGTATAGGCCAGGGTACCAATCAGCCCCAGCATTTT	CASSIGQGTNQPQHF
.	.	TRBV15	15	TRBJ2-3	TGTGCCACCAGCTCTAACCGGGGAGTCCCAGATACGCAGTATTTT	CATSSNRGVPDTQYF
.	few	TRBV5-1	15	TRBJ1-1	TGCGCCAGCAGCCTCGAGGTCGCTCTGAACACTGAAGCTTTCTTT	CASSLEVALNTEAFF
.	.	TRBV11-2	14	TRBJ2-7	TGTGCCAGCAGCTTAGTGGTGGGAGTCGGCGAGCAGTACTTC	CASSLVVGVGEQYF
.	.	TRBV3-1/TRBV3-2	15	TRBJ2-7	TGTGCCAGCAGCCTACGGACGGGCCATTGGAACGAGCAGTACTTC	CASSLRTGHWNEQYF
.	.	TRBV28	13	TRBJ2-1	TGTGCCAGCAGTCCTTACACTTACAATGAGCAGTTCTTC	CASSPYTYNEQFF
.	.	TRBV28	10	TRBJ2-1	TGTGCCAGCAGCCCTTGCGAGCAGTTCTTC	CASSPCEQFF
.	.	TRBV4-3	14	TRBJ2-7	TGCGCCAGCAGCCAAGACAGCATCTCCTACGAGCAGTACTTC	CASSQDSISYEQYF
TRBD1	.	TRBV5-6	15	TRBJ2-5	TGTGCCAGCAGCCCAGGGCCGACAGGGCAAGAGACCCAGTACTTC	CASSPGPTGQETQYF
TRBD2	.	TRBV29-1	16	TRBJ2-5	TGCAGCGCATTCAGTGGGGCGGGAGGGCCGGAAGAGACCCAGTACTTC	CSAFSGAGGPEETQYF
.	.	TRBV28	12	TRBJ1-2	TGTGCCACTCATGGGACACCGTTTGGCTACACCTTC	CATHGTPFGYTF
TRBD1	.	TRBV6-5	16	TRBJ2-2	TGTGCCAGCAGTTACTCCGGGACAGGACCCACCGGGGAGCTGTTTTTT	CASSYSGTGPTGELFF
TRBD2	.	TRBV7-3	17	TRBJ2-1	TGTGCCAGCAGCTTACAGGGCCCGGGAGGGCCCTACAATGAGCAGTTCTTC	CASSLQGPGGPYNEQFF
TRBD1	once	TRBV7-2	15	TRBJ2-3	TGTGCCAGCAGCTTAGCGGGACAGGGGACAGATACGCAGTATTTT	CASSLAGQGTDTQYF
.	.	TRBV6-5	14	TRBJ1-5	TGTGCCAGCAGCCAGGACCGGAGGGCTCAGCCCCAGCATTTT	CASSQDRRAQPQHF
.	.	TRBV7-8	15	TRBJ2-7	TGTGCCAGCAGCCCATGGGGAAGAGACAATTACGAGCAGTACTTC	CASSPWGRDNYEQYF
.	.	TRBV7-9	15	TRBJ2-2	TGTGCCAGCAGCTTAGTGACAGGACCTACCGGGGAGCTGTTTTTT	CASSLVTGPTGELFF
TRBD2	once	TRBV7-3	13	TRBJ2-7	TGTGCCAGCAGCTCCAACCCCGGGGGGGAGCAGTACTTC	CASSSNPGGEQYF
.	.	TRBV5-1	12	TRBJ2-7	TGCGCCAGCAGCTTCGCAGGGAACGAGCAGTACTTC	CASSFAGNEQYF
.	.	TRBV5-6	16	TRBJ2-1	TGTGCCAGCAGCTTCCTTCGGCAGGGCCGAGACAATGAGCAGTTCTTC	CASSFLRQGRDNEQFF
TRBD1	.	TRBV7-9	15	TRBJ1-1	TGTGCCAGCAGCCATGGACAGGGTCGGAACACTGAAGCTTTCTTT	CASSHGQGRNTEAFF